The clone carrying this T cell receptor (beta chain) was seen once. The method was immunoSEQ multiplex PCR; TCRdb's version includes in-frame clones alone and lacks a portion of them. The sample carries fewer than 300,000 clones, 83% recorded once. These data belong to a study of blood T cell repertoires in COVID-19. V was clipped by 5 bases and J by 5 bases; unmatched bases: 4. There are 13 residues in the CDR3. This clonotype was sampled from a woman aged 45-60 years who had recovered from COVID-19. The chain recombines TRBV12-3 or TRBV12-4 with TRBJ2-5, with 8 bases lining up with TRBD1. Sequencing used peripheral blood. Here the CDR3 reads CASSNNRGETQYF. DNA of the CDR3: TGTGCCAGCAGTAACAACAGGGGGGAGACCCAGTACTTC.